One TCR beta chain is described in this entry. What it recognizes is unknown. This sample is drawn from a study of cytomegalovirus exposure and HLA in healthy donors. The study, taken as a whole, reports: The study carried out a later analysis of TCR beta sequences. It associated roughly 17,000 of them with specific HLA alleles at a false discovery rate of 0.05. Through in vitro validation, three CMV-associated chains were shown to be specific for CMV antigens. Presence/absence analyses assumed roughly uniform sequencing depth across donors.

This CDR3 contains 15 residues. V was trimmed by 1 base and J by 6 bases, leaving 15 bases between them. The V gene's germline CDR1 is SGHDT and CDR2 YYEEEE. The primer mix had 60 Vbeta and 13 Jbeta primers. Using immunoSEQ multiplex PCR, the repertoire was profiled, and TCRdb retains in-frame clones only, with some absent. This table has roughly 120,000 clones, about 80% appearing once. The J gene is TRBJ2-3, the V gene TRBV5-6, with D tentatively TRBD2 (5 bases). The source material was PBMCs. The TCR originated in a human donor in good health. CDR3 DNA: TGTGCCAGCAGCTTGATGGGCCCTAGAGGGGATACGCAGTATTTT. Translating gives CASSLMGPRGDTQYF.